This paragraph reports one T cell receptor (beta chain). The treatment denotes: randomized to nivolumab then ipilimumab (arm A) or the reverse (arm B). The data stem from a study of sequential checkpoint blockade in melanoma. Libraries were prepared by immunoSEQ multiplex PCR; TCRdb keeps only in-frame clonotypes and omits some of them. The table has a few thousand clones, 30% to 40% seen once. The CDR3 covers 21 residues. The V gene end was trimmed by 8 bases and the J gene end by 0 bases; junction bases not matched to a gene: 23. CDR1 and CDR2 from the germline V gene are MNHGY and SAAAGT. The material was tumor tissue (inferred from file names), obtained from a patient given nivolumab and ipilimumab in sequence. This chain links TRBV6-8 with TRBJ1-5; TRBD1 aligns across 9 bases. The TCR sequence derives from a human donor with melanoma. The CDR3 loop reads CASQGTIDSGTGPYSNQPQHF. CDR3 in DNA: TGTGCCAGCCAGGGCACCATAGATTCCGGGACAGGGCCATATAGCAATCAGCCCCAGCATTTT.